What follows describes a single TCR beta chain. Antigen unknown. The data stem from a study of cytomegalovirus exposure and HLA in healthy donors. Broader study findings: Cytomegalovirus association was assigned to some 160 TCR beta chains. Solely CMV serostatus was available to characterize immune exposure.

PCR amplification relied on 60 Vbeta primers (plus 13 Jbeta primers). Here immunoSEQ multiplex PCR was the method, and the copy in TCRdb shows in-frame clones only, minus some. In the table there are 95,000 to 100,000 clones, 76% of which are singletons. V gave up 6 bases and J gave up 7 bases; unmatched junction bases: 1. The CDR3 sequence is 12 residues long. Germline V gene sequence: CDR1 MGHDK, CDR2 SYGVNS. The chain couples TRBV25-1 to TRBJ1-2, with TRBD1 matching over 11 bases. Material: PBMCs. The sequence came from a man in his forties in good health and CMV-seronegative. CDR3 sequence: CASSGTGGGYTF. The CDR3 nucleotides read TGTGCCAGCAGCGGGACAGGGGGTGGCTACACCTTC.